The source of this TCR beta chain is a study of blood T cells in healthy people across ages. Study-wide results and limits: One million T cells yielded diversity estimates that were considered underestimates.

In terms of origin and age, donors were healthy Caucasian individuals from Russia aged about 6 to 90. A word on this clonotype: Its specificity is unknown.

The second PCR ran about 6 to 12 cycles with a sample-barcoded 5' primer and J-beta primers. TCRdb fed the 5' RACE reads into MiXCR, producing one record per CDR3 protein. The sample contains under 2,000,000 distinct CDR3 sequences, 49% of which appear only once. This sequence originates from a woman in her thirties or forties in good health. The sample taken for sequencing was blood.

The CDR3 is CASSFLLAGGQETQYF. In DNA form, the CDR3 reads TGTGCCAGCAGCTTTCTGCTAGCGGGGGGACAAGAGACCCAGTACTTC. J is TRBJ2-5 and V is TRBV7-9; 11 bases align to TRBD2. The germline gives CDR1 SEHNR, CDR2 FQNEAQ (reference sequence). The CDR3 runs 16 residues. V was clipped by 3 bases and J by 2 bases; unmatched bases: 5.